This T cell receptor beta chain is drawn from a study of T cells in Graves' hyperthyroidism and ophthalmopathy. The source material, RNA transcripts, was used to amplify TCR beta CDR3 regions. The primer set for the first-round RT-PCR of the TCR CDR3 was HTBI. TCRdb reprocessed the multiplex PCR reads with MiXCR, giving one entry per CDR3 protein. The data contain 330,000 or so distinct CDR3 sequences, 15% to 20% of them singletons. Germline lookup yields CDR1 MNHEY and CDR2 SVGAGI. The CDR3 has 14 residues. Trimming removed 3 bases from V and 4 bases from J; junction bases left unmatched: 4. J is TRBJ1-1 and V is TRBV6-5; 8 positions agree with TRBD1. The sequence was collected from a woman in her thirties or forties with Graves' ophthalmopathy. The sample comprised blood. This CDR3 is CASSYGTGATEAFF. The CDR3 DNA sequence: TGTGCCAGCAGTTATGGGACAGGAGCCACTGAAGCTTTCTTT.